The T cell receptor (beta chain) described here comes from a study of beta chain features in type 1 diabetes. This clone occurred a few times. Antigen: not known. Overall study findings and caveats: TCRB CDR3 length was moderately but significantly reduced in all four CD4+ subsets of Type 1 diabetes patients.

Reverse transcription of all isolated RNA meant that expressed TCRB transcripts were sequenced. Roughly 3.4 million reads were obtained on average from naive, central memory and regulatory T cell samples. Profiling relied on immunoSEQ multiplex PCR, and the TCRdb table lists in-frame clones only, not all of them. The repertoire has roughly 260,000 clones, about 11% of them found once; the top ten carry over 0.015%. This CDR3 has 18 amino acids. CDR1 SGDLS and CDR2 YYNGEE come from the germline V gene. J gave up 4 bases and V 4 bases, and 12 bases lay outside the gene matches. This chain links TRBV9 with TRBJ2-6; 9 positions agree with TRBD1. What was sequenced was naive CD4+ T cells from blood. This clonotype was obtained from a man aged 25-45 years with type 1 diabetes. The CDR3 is CASSHSTGGAGGANVLTF. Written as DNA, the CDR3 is TGTGCCAGCAGCCATAGTACAGGGGGCGCGGGAGGGGCCAACGTCCTGACTTTC.